This entry lists 9 T cell receptor beta chains sequenced from one sample in a study of control samples from healthy donors and cancer patients. Repertoires were generated with immunoSEQ multiplex PCR, while TCRdb's copy carries only in-frame clones and drops some. The sample shows about 150,000 clones, about 93% of them seen only once. The sequenced material came from blood. The receptors derive from a middle-aged man in good health.

This clone has just one count. The rearrangement links TRBV6-4 to TRBJ1-6; 8 positions agree with TRBD1. J was trimmed by 5 bases and V by 6 bases; bases with no gene match: 6. The CDR3 has 15 residues. Germline V lookup: CDR1 MRHNA, CDR2 SNTAGT. Here the CDR3 DNA reads TGTGCCAGCAGACCGAGGACAGGGAATAATTCACCCCTCCACTTT. This sequence encodes CASRPRTGNNSPLHF.

The chain employs TRBV21-1 and TRBJ2-5; the table names TRBD1, a call not compared with the DNA. TRBV21-1 is designated a pseudogene. This CDR3 contains 16 residues. CDR3 amino acids: CASSKSRTGVKKTQYF. DNA for the CDR3: TGTGCCAGCAGCAAAAGCCGGACAGGGGTAAAGAAGACCCAGTACTTC.

This clone was observed a few times. This sequence joins TRBV24-1 and TRBJ1-2; 10 bases match TRBD1. Germline V lookup: CDR1 KGHDR, CDR2 SFDVKD. Unmatched junction bases numbered 1, after V lost 2 bases and J lost 2 bases. This CDR3 is 15 amino acids long. Here the CDR3 DNA reads TGTGCCACCAGTGATTGGACAGGGGGGAACTATGGCTACACCTTC. Protein product: CATSDWTGGNYGYTF.

J is TRBJ2-2 and V is TRBV6-4, with D hard to call. V was trimmed by 4 bases and J by 4 bases, leaving 7 bases between them. The CDR3 is 13 residues long. Germline V gives CDR1 MRHNA, CDR2 SNTAGT. CDR3 protein: CASSAESTGELFF. The DNA for the CDR3 is TGTGCCAGCAGTGCCGAGAGCACCGGGGAGCTGTTTTTT.

V gene TRBV3-1 (or the pseudogene TRBV3-2) combines with J gene TRBJ2-7; 11 nucleotides match TRBD2. The CDR3 is 15 residues long. J gave up 4 bases and V 4 bases, and 6 bases lay outside the gene matches. The V gene's germline CDR1 is LGHDT and CDR2 YNNKEL (reference sequence). The chain's CDR3 is CASSLPLAGAYEQYF. In DNA, the CDR3 is TGTGCCAGCAGCCTTCCACTAGCGGGAGCGTACGAGCAGTACTTC.

This rearrangement joins TRBV7-9 to TRBJ2-5, with 7 bases aligning to TRBD1. This CDR3 has 18 amino acids. J was trimmed by 3 bases and V by 4 bases; bases with no gene match: 17. Germline loops: CDR1 SEHNR, CDR2 FQNEAQ (reference sequence). The CDR3 loop reads CASSYIGGVGRREETQYF. CDR3 DNA sequence: TGTGCCAGCAGCTATATAGGGGGCGTCGGCCGGCGGGAAGAGACCCAGTACTTC.

The V call is TRBV11-1, the J call TRBJ1-1; D uncertain. Per germline, CDR1 SGHAT and CDR2 FQDESV (reference sequence). The germline V and J ends were trimmed by 3 bases and 3 bases, with 8 bases remaining between them. The CDR3 is 13 amino acids. CDR3 loop: CASSLLVDTEAFF. As DNA, the CDR3 is TGTGCCAGCAGCTTGTTGGTAGACACTGAAGCTTTCTTT.

This chain links TRBV18 with TRBJ1-1; no reliable D call. The germline gives CDR1 KGHSH, CDR2 LQKENI. The CDR3 is made up of 14 amino acids. The V gene lost 6 bases and the J gene lost 0 bases, with 11 bases spanning the gap. The CDR3 reads CASSTSGLNTEAFF. CDR3 nucleotides: TGTGCCAGCTCCACCTCCGGATTGAACACTGAAGCTTTCTTT.

The chain joins TRBV6-2 or TRBV6-3 to TRBJ1-1; D is unresolved. The CDR3 runs 13 residues. Germline CDR1 MNHEY, CDR2 SVGEGT. Trimming left V 3 bases short and J 1 base short, with 6 bases between. This CDR3 reads CASSYARNTEAFF. The CDR3 DNA sequence: TGTGCCAGCAGTTATGCCAGGAACACTGAAGCTTTCTTT.